These 18 T cell receptor beta chains originate from one sample sequenced in a study of T cells in Graves' hyperthyroidism and ophthalmopathy. RNA transcripts served as the template for amplifying TCR beta CDR3 regions. HTBI primers were the set used in a first-round RT-PCR of the TCR CDR3. One entry per CDR3 protein, called by TCRdb with MiXCR from the multiplex PCR reads. The sample holds more than 450,000 distinct CDR3 sequences, around 13% seen once. The sequenced material came from blood. These receptors were obtained from a woman aged 40 to 49 with Graves' hyperthyroidism.

This clonotype was observed at least ten times. The chain is built from TRBV2 and TRBJ1-2; 7 nucleotides align to TRBD1. The CDR3 is 13 amino acids. V lost 5 bases to trimming and J lost 6 bases; unmatched junction nucleotides: 6. In germline, CDR1 is SNHLY, CDR2 FYNNEI. CDR3 amino acids: CASSYQTGNGYTF. The CDR3 DNA follows: TGTGCCAGCAGTTACCAGACAGGGAATGGCTACACCTTC.

The V gene is TRBV5-1, the J gene TRBJ2-3; D unresolved. The germline V and J ends were trimmed by 3 bases and 4 bases, with 9 bases remaining between them. The germline CDR1 and CDR2 sequences are SGHRS and YFSETQ. There are 13 residues in the CDR3. CDR3 in DNA: TGCGCCAGCAGCTCGGAGAACCCAGATACGCAGTATTTT. Translated, it gives CASSSENPDTQYF.

The CDR3 spells CASSISRDEQYF. DNA for the CDR3: TGCGCCAGCAGCATCTCTAGGGACGAGCAGTACTTC. J is TRBJ2-7 and V is TRBV5-1; D unclear. CDR1 and CDR2 from the germline V gene are SGHRS and YFSETQ. V lost 4 bases and J 5 bases, leaving 10 bases between the germline ends. The CDR3 sequence is 12 residues long.

Many counts were recorded for this clonotype. The rearrangement joins TRBV7-8 to TRBJ2-7, with a tentative D call TRBD2 (5 bases). The ends were cut back, 5 bases at V and 2 bases at J, with 13 bases in the middle. CDR3 length equals 14 residues. Looked up from germline, CDR1 is SGHVS and CDR2 is FQNEAQ. The CDR3 protein is CASSTLIATYEQYF. CDR3 sequence (DNA): TGTGCCAGCAGCACGCTTATAGCGACCTACGAGCAGTACTTC.

This clonotype showed up many times. The genes are TRBV7-2 and TRBJ1-1; D not resolved. Trimming shortened V by 5 bases and J by 1 base, and 11 bases separated the two germline ends. Germline V gene data show CDR1 as SGHTA and CDR2 as FQGNSA. The length of the CDR3 is 14 residues. The CDR3, as DNA: TGTGCCAGCAGCCCACAGTGGGGGAACACTGAAGCTTTCTTT. The encoded protein is CASSPQWGNTEAFF. Full variable domain (outside the CDR3, taken from reference TRBV7-2 and TRBJ1-1): GAGVSQSPSNKVTEKGKDVELRCDPISGHTALYWYRQSLGQGLEFLIYFQGNSAPDKSGLPSDRFSAERTGGSVSTLTIQRTQQEDSAVYLCASSPQWGNTEAFFGQGTRLTVV.

The gene calls are TRBV3-1 and TRBJ2-2; 7 bases agree with TRBD1. CDR3 length equals 16 residues. Looked up from germline, CDR1 is LGHDT and CDR2 is YNNKEL (reference sequence). The trim removed 4 bases at V and 0 bases at J, leaving 5 bases unmatched. CDR3 residues: CASSRSGQSNTGELFF. The CDR3 DNA reads TGTGCCAGCAGCCGATCGGGACAGTCGAACACCGGGGAGCTGTTTTTT.

This clonotype was seen more than once but under ten times. The CDR3: CSAASGNSYNEQFF. The CDR3 DNA reads TGCAGTGCCGCGAGCGGGAACTCCTACAATGAGCAGTTCTTC. The J gene is TRBJ2-1, the V gene TRBV20-1; 7 bases map to TRBD2. The CDR3 extends over 14 amino acids. Germline V gives CDR1 DFQATT, CDR2 SNEGSKA (reference sequence). Unmatched junction bases numbered 5, after V lost 6 bases and J lost 0 bases.

This clonotype was seen a handful of times. CDR3 sequence reads: CSVEGVLPSTDTQYF. CDR3 in DNA: TGCAGCGTTGAAGGGGTCCTACCTTCCACAGATACGCAGTATTTT. The rearrangement links TRBV29-1 to TRBJ2-3; no clear D. CDR3 size: 15 residues. Germline lookup yields CDR1 SQVTM and CDR2 ANQGSEA. The V end lost 1 base, the J end lost 2 bases, and 13 bases lay between the germline ends.

A word on this clonotype: A clone one base away is much larger, so this may be a read error. Because the CDR3 is missing its conserved closing phenylalanine or tryptophan, this is likely a read error. The chain has TRBV5-1 and TRBJ1-4; possibly TRBD1 for D (6 bases). The V end was cut by 7 bases, the J end by 3 bases, with 13 bases between. Germline assignment: CDR1 SGHRS and CDR2 YFSETQ. The CDR3 covers 14 residues. As DNA, the CDR3 is TGCGCCAGCGCCGCCGGGACACCTAATGAAAAACTGTTTCTT. It codes for CASAAGTPNEKLFL.

The chain recombines TRBV10-2 with TRBJ1-2; D call uncertain. V was cut by 0 bases and J by 5 bases, with 7 bases left in between. Looked up from germline, CDR1 is WSHSY and CDR2 is SAAADI. The CDR3 extends over 13 amino acids. CDR3 residues: CASSESVGYGYTF. DNA of the CDR3: TGCGCCAGCAGTGAGTCGGTTGGGTATGGCTACACCTTC.

This clonotype has a count of ten or more. This sequence joins TRBV14 and TRBJ1-1; D not resolved. Trimming pared 0 bases from V and 0 bases from J, leaving 8 bases between. Germline values: CDR1 SGHDN, CDR2 FVKESK. There are 15 residues in the CDR3. The DNA for the CDR3 is TGTGCCAGCAGCCAAGATCGAGTCATGAACACTGAAGCTTTCTTT. Protein sequence: CASSQDRVMNTEAFF. Full variable domain (remainder filled in from reference TRBV14 and TRBJ1-1): EAGVTQFPSHSVIEKGQTVTLRCDPISGHDNLYWYRRVMGKEIKFLLHFVKESKQDESGMPNNRFLAERTGGTYSTLKVQPAELEDSGVYFCASSQDRVMNTEAFFGQGTRLTVV.

This clonotype was seen ten or more times. V and J are TRBV3-1 and TRBJ2-5; D gene ambiguous. The V end lost 0 bases, the J end lost 5 bases, and 13 bases lay between the germline ends. CDR3 length equals 15 residues. From germline, CDR1 is LGHDT and CDR2 YNNKEL (reference sequence). CDR3 protein: CASSQDQDPGETQYF. The CDR3 nucleotides read TGTGCCAGCAGCCAAGATCAGGACCCTGGGGAGACCCAGTACTTC.

This clonotype has a handful of counts. The rearrangement joins TRBV30 to TRBJ2-7, with D maybe TRBD1 (6 bases). V lost 4 bases to trimming and J lost 0 bases, with 10 bases between them. Germline V lookup: CDR1 GTSNPN, CDR2 SVGIG (reference sequence). The CDR3 is made up of 13 amino acids. The CDR3 protein is CAWTGARSYEQYF. The CDR3 nucleotides read TGTGCCTGGACAGGGGCCCGCTCCTACGAGCAGTACTTC.

This clonotype has at least ten counts. The chain has TRBV2 and TRBJ1-2; TRBD1 agrees at 7 bases. V was pared by 6 bases and J by 4 bases, with 8 bases of the junction left unmatched. The germline CDR1 and CDR2 sequences are SNHLY and FYNNEI. The CDR3 length is 14 residues. The CDR3 nucleotides read TGTGCCAGCAGGGGGGACAGTTTCATCTATGGCTACACCTTC. Translating it yields CASRGDSFIYGYTF.

This clonotype was seen more than once but under ten times. The V call is TRBV5-1, the J call TRBJ2-1; the match to TRBD1 covers 11 bases. V gave up 2 bases and J gave up 2 bases; unmatched junction bases: 12. Germline V gene sequence: CDR1 SGHRS, CDR2 YFSETQ. The length of the CDR3 is 19 residues. This CDR3 reads CASSLTGTGGLAAYNEQFF. CDR3 DNA sequence: TGCGCCAGCAGCTTAACCGGGACAGGGGGGCTCGCGGCCTACAATGAGCAGTTCTTC.

The chain recombines TRBV19 with TRBJ2-5; 8 positions match TRBD2. The length of the CDR3 is 15 residues. Looked up from germline, CDR1 is LNHDA and CDR2 is SQIVND (reference sequence). After removal of 5 bases from V and 0 bases from J, the junction contained 5 bases not matched to a gene. The CDR3 loop reads CASSGLAGDQETQYF. DNA of the CDR3: TGTGCCAGTAGTGGCCTAGCGGGTGACCAAGAGACCCAGTACTTC.

This clonotype was counted at least ten times. The rearrangement joins TRBV28 to TRBJ2-1; TRBD2 matches 14 bases. This CDR3 has 18 residues. The germline V gene has CDR1 MDHEN and CDR2 SYDVKM. The J segment lost 2 bases and the V segment lost 6 bases, leaving 9 bases of the junction unmatched. CDR3 coding DNA: TGTGCCAGCAGCCTGGGAGGGACTAGCGGGGGTACCTACAATGAGCAGTTCTTC. This gives the protein CASSLGGTSGGTYNEQFF.

The table lists this clonotype with many counts. The chain recombines TRBV7-8 with TRBJ2-7; D remains ambiguous. CDR3 size: 14 residues. Trimming stripped 3 bases from V and 7 bases from J, with 16 bases between. Per the germline V gene, CDR1 is SGHVS and CDR2 is FQNEAQ. The CDR3, as DNA: TGTGCCAGCAGCTTGGAATCCGGGTCCGGTGAGCAGTACTTC. This codes for CASSLESGSGEQYF.